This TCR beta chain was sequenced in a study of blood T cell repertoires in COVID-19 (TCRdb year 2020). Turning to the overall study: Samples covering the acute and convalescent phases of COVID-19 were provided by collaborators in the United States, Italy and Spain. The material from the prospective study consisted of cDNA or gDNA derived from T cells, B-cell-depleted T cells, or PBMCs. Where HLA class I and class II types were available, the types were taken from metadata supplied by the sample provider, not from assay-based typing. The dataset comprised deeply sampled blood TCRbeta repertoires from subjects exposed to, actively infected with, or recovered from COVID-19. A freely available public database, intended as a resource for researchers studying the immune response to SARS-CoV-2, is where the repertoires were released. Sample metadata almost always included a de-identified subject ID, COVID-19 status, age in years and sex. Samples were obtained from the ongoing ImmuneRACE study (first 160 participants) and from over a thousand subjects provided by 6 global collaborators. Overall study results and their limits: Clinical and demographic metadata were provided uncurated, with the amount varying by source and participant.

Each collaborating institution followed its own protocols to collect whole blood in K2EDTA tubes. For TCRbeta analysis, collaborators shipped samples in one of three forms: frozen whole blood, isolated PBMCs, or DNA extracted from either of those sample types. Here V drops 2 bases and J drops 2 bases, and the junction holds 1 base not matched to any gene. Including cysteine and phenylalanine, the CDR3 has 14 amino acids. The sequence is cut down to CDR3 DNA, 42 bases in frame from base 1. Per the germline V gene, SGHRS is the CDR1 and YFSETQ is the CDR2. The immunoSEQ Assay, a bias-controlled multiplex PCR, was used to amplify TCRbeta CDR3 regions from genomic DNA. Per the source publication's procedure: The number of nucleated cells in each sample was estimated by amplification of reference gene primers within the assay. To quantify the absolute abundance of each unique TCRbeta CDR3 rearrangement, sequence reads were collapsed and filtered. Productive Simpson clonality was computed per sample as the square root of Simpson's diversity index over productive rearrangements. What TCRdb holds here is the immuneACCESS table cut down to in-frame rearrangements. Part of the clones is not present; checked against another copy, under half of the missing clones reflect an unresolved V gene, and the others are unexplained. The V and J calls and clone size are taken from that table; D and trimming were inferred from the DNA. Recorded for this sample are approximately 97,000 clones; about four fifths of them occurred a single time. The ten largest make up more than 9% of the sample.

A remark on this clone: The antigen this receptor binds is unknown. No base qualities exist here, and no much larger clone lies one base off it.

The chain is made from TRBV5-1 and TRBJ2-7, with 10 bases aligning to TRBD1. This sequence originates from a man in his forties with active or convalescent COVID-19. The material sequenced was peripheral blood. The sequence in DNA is TGCGCCAGCAGCTTAGGGACAGGGGCCTACGAGCAGTACTTC. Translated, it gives CASSLGTGAYEQYF.